This T cell receptor (beta chain) was captured by sequencing in a study of blood T cell repertoires in COVID-19. Overall study context: Sources were T cells, B-cell-depleted T cells, or PBMCs; the material itself was cDNA or gDNA.

Sequencing used immunoSEQ multiplex PCR; TCRdb keeps in-frame clones, though not all of them. The sample lists approximately 210,000 clones; around 81% were seen once. The germline CDR1 and CDR2 sequences are LNHNV and YYDKDF (reference sequence). V lost 3 bases and J lost 10, with 10 bases in between. This CDR3 contains 12 residues. This clonotype originated in a man younger than 45 with acute COVID-19. V is TRBV15 and J is TRBJ2-1, with D tentatively TRBD2 (5 bases). The sample consisted of PBMCs or T cells enriched from blood (not recorded which). The CDR3 region has the DNA TGTGCCACCAGCAGCTACAGAGGGGAGCAGTTCTTC. This codes for CATSSYRGEQFF.